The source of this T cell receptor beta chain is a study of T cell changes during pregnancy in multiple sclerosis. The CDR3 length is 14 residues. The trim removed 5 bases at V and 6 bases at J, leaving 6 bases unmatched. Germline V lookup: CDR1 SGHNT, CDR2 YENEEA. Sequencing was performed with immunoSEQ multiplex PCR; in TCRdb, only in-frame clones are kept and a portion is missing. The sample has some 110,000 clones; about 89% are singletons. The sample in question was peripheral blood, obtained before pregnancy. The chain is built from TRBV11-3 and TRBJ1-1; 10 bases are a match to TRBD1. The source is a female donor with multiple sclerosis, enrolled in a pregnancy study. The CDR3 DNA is TGTGCCAGCAGCACCCGGACAGGGGGATCTGAAGCTTTCTTT. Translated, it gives CASSTRTGGSEAFF.